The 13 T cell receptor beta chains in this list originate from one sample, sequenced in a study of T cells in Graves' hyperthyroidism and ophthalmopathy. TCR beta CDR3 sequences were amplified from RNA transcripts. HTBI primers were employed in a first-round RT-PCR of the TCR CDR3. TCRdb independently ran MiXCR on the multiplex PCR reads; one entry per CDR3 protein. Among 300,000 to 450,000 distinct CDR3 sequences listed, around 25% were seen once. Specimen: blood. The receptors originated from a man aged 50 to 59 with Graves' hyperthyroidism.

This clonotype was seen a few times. The CDR3 spells CAGGSTDTQYF. DNA of the CDR3: TGTGCGGGCGGGAGCACAGATACGCAGTATTTT. V is TRBV12-5 and J is TRBJ2-3, with TRBD2 as a possible D gene (5 bases). This CDR3 spans 11 amino acids. CDR1 is LGHNT and CDR2 is FRNRAP in the germline V gene.

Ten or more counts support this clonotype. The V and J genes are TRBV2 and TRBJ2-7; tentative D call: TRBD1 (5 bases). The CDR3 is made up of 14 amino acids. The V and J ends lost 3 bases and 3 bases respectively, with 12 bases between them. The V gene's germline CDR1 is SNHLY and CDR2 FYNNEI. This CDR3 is CASSDQGGNYEQYF. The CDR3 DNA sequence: TGTGCCAGCAGTGACCAGGGTGGAAACTACGAGCAGTACTTC.

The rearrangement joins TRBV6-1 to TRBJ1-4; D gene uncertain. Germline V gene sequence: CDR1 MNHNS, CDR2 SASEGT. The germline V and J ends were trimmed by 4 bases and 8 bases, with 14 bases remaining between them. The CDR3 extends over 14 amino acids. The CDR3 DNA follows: TGTGCCAGCAGTGCCTTGGTTGCGAGGGAAAAACTGTTTTTT. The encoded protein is CASSALVAREKLFF.

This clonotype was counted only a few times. CDR3 residues: CSARFLGGGYNEQFF. In nucleotides, the CDR3 is TGCAGTGCGAGATTTCTAGGAGGGGGATACAATGAGCAGTTCTTC. The gene calls are TRBV20-1 and TRBJ2-1; the D call may be TRBD1 or TRBD2 (6 bases each). Germline CDR1 DFQATT, CDR2 SNEGSKA (reference sequence). The germline V and J ends were trimmed by 6 bases and 4 bases, with 19 bases remaining between them. The CDR3 length is 15 residues.

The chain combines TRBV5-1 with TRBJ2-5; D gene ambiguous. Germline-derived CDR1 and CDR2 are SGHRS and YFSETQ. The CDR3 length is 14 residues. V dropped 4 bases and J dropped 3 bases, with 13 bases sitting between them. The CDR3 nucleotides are TGCGCCAGCAGCCCCTTATCAGTGGAAGAGACCCAGTACTTC. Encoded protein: CASSPLSVEETQYF.

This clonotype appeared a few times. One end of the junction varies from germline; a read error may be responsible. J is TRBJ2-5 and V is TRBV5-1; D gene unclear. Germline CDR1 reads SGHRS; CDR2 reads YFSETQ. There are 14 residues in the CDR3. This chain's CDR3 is CASSLDMETPFMDF. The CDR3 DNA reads TGCGCCAGCAGCTTGGATATGGAAACCCCCTTCATGGACTTC.

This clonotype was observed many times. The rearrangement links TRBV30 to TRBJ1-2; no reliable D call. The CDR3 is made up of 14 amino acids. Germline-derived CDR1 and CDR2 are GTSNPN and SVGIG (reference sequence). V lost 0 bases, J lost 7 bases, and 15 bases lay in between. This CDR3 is CAWSVPLLSGGYTF. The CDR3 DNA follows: TGTGCCTGGAGTGTACCCCTTTTGTCTGGTGGCTACACCTTC. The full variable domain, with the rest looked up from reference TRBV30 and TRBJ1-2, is SQTIHQWPATLVQPVGSPLSLECTVEGTSNPNLYWYRQAAGRGLQLLFYSVGIGQISSEVPQNLSASRPQDRQFILSSKKLLLSDSGFYLCAWSVPLLSGGYTFGSGTRLTVV.

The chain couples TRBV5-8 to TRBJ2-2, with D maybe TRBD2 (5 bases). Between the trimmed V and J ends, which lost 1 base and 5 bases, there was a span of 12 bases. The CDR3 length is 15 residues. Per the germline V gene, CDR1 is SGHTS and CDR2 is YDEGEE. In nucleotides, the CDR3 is TGTGCCAGCAGCTTGCGACAAACTAGAACCGGGGAGCTGTTTTTT. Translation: CASSLRQTRTGELFF. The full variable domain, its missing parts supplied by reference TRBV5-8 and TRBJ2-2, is EAGVTQSPTHLIKTRGQQATLRCSPISGHTSVYWYQQALGLGLQFLLWYDEGEERNRGNFPPRFSGRQFPNYSSELNVNALELEDSALYLCASSLRQTRTGELFFGEGSRLTVL.

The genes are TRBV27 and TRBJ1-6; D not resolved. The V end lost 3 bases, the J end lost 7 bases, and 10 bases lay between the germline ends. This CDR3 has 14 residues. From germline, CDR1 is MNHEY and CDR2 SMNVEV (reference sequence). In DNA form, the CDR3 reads TGTGCCAGCAGTTTTCGAGACGGCAATTCACCCCTCCACTTT. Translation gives CASSFRDGNSPLHF.

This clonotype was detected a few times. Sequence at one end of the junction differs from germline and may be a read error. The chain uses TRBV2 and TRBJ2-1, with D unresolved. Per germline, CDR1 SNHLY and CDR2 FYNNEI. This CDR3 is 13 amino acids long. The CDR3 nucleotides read TGTGCCAGCCGGCGAGACGCTAACAATGGGCAGTTCTTC. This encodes CASRRDANNGQFF. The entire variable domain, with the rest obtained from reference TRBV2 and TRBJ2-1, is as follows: EPEVTQTPSHQVTQMGQEVILRCVPISNHLYFYWYRQILGQKVEFLVSFYNNEISEKSEIFDDQFSVERPDGSNFTLKIRSTKLEDSAMYFCASRRDANNGQFFGPGTRLTVL.

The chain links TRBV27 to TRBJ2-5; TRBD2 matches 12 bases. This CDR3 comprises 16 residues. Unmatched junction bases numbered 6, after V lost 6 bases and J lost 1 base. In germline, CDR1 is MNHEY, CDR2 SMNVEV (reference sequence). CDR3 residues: CASRGRTSGIQETQYF. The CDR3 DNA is TGTGCCAGCAGGGGAAGGACTAGCGGGATCCAAGAGACCCAGTACTTC.

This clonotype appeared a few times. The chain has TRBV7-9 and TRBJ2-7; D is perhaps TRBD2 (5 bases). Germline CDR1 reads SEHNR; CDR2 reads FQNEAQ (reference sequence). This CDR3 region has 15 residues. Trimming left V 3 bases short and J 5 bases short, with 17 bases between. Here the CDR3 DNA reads TGTGCCAGCAGCTTGTCTTTAACTAGTCGCAACGAGCAGTACTTC. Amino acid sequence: CASSLSLTSRNEQYF.

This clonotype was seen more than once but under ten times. CDR3 loop: CASSLAYSQETQYF. The CDR3 DNA sequence: TGTGCCAGCAGTTTAGCATACAGCCAAGAGACCCAGTACTTC. This chain uses TRBV27 with TRBJ2-5; no clear D gene. CDR1 is MNHEY, CDR2 SMNVEV, per germline (reference sequence). CDR3 length: 14 amino acids. V lost 2 bases, J lost 1 base, and 8 bases lay in between.